The source of this T cell receptor beta chain is a study of neoadjuvant anti-PD-1 for oral cavity cancer. The overall study: Patients without progression received a fourth nivolumab dose around day 43, then surgical resection on days 50-56. Whole-study findings and limits: PBMC Gini-index clonality exceeded responders' in non-responders post-nivolumab.

Profiling relied on immunoSEQ multiplex PCR, and the TCRdb table lists in-frame clones only, not all of them. The top ten clones hold under 5% of a sample with approximately 10,000 clones, around 64% of them seen once. Comment on this clone: The antigen is undetermined.

In germline, CDR1 is SGHKS, CDR2 YYEKEE (reference sequence). After removal of 4 bases from V and 6 bases from J, the junction contained 14 bases not matched to a gene. This CDR3 is built from 17 residues. Noted time point: after neoadjuvant nivolumab, at surgical resection. Sample: PBMCs, taken after nivolumab (anti-PD-1) treatment. This TCR was sampled from a person aged 40 to 85 with oral cavity squamous cell carcinoma. The genes are TRBV5-5 and TRBJ2-2; 8 positions match TRBD2. The CDR3: CASSPRSPGGFAGELFF. The CDR3 DNA reads TGTGCCAGCAGCCCCCGTTCGCCGGGGGGGTTCGCCGGGGAGCTGTTTTTT.